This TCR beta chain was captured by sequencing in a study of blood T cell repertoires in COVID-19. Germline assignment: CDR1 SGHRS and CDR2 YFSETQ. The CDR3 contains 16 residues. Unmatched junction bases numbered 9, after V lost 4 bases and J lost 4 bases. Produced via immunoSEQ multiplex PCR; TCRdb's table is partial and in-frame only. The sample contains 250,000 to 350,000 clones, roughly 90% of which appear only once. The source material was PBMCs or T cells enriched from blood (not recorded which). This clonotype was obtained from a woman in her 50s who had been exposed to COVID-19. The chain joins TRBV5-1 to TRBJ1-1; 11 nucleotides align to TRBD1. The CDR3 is CASSNGQGAFSTEAFF. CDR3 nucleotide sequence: TGCGCCAGCAGCAACGGACAGGGGGCTTTTAGCACTGAAGCTTTCTTT.